This entry features one T cell receptor (beta chain) sequence. Its cognate antigen is unknown. This sample was included in a study of blood T cells in healthy people across ages. A second PCR, run for roughly 7 to 11 cycles, used a sample-barcoded 5' primer plus a J-beta primer mix. From each sample, at least 2.5 million paired-end reads containing CDR3 were obtained. Using its own MiXCR run on the 5' RACE reads, TCRdb lists one record per CDR3 protein. The table lists over a million distinct CDR3 sequences, roughly 45% of them singletons, with approximately 17% in the top ten. The CDR3 has 11 residues. Trimming removed 3 bases from V and 9 bases from J, with 8 bases in between. CDR1 SEHNR and CDR2 FQNEAQ come from the germline V gene (reference sequence). Regarding the study as a whole: Diversity was estimated from one million T cells, and these estimates were considered underestimates. Diversity of TCR beta per million T cells declined in a roughly linear way with age.

At least 6 million PBMCs were isolated per sample. This clonotype originated in an older woman in good health. The sample comprised blood. J is TRBJ2-5 and V is TRBV7-9; no definite D call. CDR3 in amino acids: CASSFSLAQYF. Written as DNA, the CDR3 is TGTGCCAGCAGCTTTTCGTTGGCCCAGTACTTC.